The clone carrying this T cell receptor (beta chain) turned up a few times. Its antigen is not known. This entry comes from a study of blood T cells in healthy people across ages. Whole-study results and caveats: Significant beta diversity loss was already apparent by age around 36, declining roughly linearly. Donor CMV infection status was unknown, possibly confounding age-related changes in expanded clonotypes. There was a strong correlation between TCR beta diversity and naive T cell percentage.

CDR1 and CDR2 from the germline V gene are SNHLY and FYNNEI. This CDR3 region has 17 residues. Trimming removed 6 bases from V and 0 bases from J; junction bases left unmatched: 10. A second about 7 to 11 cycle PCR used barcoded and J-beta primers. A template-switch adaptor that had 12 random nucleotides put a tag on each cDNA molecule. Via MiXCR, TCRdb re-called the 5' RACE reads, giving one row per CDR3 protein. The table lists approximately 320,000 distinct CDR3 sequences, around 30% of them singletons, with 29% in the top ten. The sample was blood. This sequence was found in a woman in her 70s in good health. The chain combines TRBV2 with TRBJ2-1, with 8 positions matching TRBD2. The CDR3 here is CASRRGGRKSSYNEQFF. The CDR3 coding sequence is TGTGCCAGCAGGAGAGGCGGGAGGAAGAGCTCCTACAATGAGCAGTTCTTC.